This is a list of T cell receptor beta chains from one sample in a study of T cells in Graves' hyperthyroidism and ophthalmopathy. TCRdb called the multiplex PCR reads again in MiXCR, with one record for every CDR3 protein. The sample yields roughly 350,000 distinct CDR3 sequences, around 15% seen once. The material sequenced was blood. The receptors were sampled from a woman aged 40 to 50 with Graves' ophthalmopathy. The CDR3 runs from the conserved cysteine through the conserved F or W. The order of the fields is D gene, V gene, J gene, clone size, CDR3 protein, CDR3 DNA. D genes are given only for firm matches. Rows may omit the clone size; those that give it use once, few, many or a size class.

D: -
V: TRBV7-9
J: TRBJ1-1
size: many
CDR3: CASSLVRAMGTEAFF
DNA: TGTGCCAGCAGCTTAGTAAGGGCCATGGGGACTGAAGCTTTCTTT

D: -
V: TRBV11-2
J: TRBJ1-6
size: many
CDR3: CASSLAQNSPLHF
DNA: TGTGCCAGCAGCTTAGCCCAAAATTCACCCCTCCACTTT

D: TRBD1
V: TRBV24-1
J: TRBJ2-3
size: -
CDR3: CATSKAGTGDTDTQYF
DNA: TGTGCCACCAGTAAAGCCGGGACAGGGGACACAGATACGCAGTATTTT

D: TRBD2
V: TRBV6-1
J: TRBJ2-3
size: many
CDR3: CASSLSGTSGSLSTDTQYF
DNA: TGTGCCAGCAGCCTCTCCGGGACTAGCGGCAGCTTAAGCACAGATACGCAGTATTTT

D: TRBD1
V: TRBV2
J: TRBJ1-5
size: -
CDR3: CASSRQGNAQPQHF
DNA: TGTGCCAGCAGCCGACAGGGTAACGCTCAGCCCCAGCATTTT

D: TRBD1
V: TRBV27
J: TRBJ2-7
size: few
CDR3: CASSSRTGTYEQYF
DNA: TGTGCCAGCAGTTCCCGGACAGGGACCTACGAGCAGTACTTC

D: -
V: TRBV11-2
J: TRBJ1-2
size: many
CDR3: CASSPRPDRPRGYTF
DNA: TGTGCCAGCAGCCCAAGACCCGACAGGCCACGGGGCTACACCTTC

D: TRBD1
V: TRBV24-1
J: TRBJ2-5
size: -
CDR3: CATSAEDRKVGTQYF
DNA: TGTGCCACCAGTGCCGAGGACAGGAAAGTCGGGACCCAGTACTTC

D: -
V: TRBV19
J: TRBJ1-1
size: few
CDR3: CASSRGELTPTFF
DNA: TGTGCCAGTAGTCGGGGGGAACTAACTCCAACTTTCTTT

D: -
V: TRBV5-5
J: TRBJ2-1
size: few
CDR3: CASSYRDGTNEQFF
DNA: TGTGCCAGCAGCTACCGGGACGGTACCAATGAGCAGTTCTTC

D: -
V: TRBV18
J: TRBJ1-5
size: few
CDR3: CASSPPTGPGSNQPQHF
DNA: TGTGCCAGCTCACCACCGACCGGGCCCGGGAGCAATCAGCCCCAGCATTTT

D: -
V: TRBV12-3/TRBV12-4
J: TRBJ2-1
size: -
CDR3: CASSLWTNEQFF
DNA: TGTGCCAGCAGCCTATGGACGAATGAGCAGTTCTTC

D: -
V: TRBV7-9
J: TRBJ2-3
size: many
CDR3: CASSLQGGIPDTQYF
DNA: TGTGCCAGCAGCTTACAAGGGGGGATCCCAGATACGCAGTATTTT

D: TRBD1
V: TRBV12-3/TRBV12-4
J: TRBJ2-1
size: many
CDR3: CASILQGARGYEQFF
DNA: TGTGCCAGCATCCTACAGGGGGCAAGAGGCTATGAGCAGTTCTTC

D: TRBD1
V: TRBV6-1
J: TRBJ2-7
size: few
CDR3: CASSTGTGISEQYF
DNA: TGTGCCAGCAGTACCGGGACAGGAATAAGCGAGCAGTACTTC

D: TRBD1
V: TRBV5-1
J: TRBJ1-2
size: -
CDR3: CASSFSATGTGVGYTF
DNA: TGCGCCAGCAGCTTTTCCGCTACCGGGACAGGGGTCGGCTACACCTTC

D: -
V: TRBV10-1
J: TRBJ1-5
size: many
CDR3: CASSASANQPQHF
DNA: TGCGCCAGCAGTGCATCAGCAAATCAGCCCCAGCATTTT

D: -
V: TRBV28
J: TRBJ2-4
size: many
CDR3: CASSARDIQYF
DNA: TGTGCCAGCAGCGCGAGGGACATTCAGTACTTC

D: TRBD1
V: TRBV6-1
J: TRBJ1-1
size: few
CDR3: CASTTAGGYTEAFF
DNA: TGTGCCAGCACCACCGCAGGGGGGTACACTGAAGCTTTCTTT

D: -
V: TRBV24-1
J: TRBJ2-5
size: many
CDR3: CATAPGLASWETQYF
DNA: TGTGCCACCGCGCCCGGCCTAGCGTCGTGGGAGACCCAGTACTTC

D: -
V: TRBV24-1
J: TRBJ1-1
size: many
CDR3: CATRQGLNTEAFF
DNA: TGTGCCACCAGACAGGGCCTGAACACTGAAGCTTTCTTT

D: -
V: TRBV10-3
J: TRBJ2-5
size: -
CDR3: CAISAGAETQYF
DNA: TGTGCCATCAGTGCAGGGGCGGAGACCCAGTACTTC

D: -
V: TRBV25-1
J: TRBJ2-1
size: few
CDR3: CASIGIGRAYNEQFF
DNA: TGTGCCAGCATTGGGATCGGAAGAGCTTACAATGAGCAGTTCTTC

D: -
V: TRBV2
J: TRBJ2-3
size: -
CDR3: CASSNRDDSTDTHYF
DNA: TGTGCCAGCAGTAACCGGGATGACAGCACAGATACGCACTATTTT

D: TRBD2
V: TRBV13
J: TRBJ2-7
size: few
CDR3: CASSLDVWTSGGRINEQYF
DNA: TGTGCCAGCAGCTTAGACGTTTGGACTAGCGGGGGGAGAATCAACGAGCAGTACTTC

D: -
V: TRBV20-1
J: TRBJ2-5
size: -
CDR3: CSASPGKGTQHF
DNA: TGCAGTGCTAGCCCGGGGAAGGGGACCCAGCACTTC

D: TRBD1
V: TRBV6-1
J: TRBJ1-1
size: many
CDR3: CASSLTGEATEAFF
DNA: TGTGCCAGCAGTTTGACAGGGGAGGCCACTGAAGCTTTCTTT

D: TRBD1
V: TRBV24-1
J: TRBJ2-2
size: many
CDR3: CATSDPRTGGNTGELFF
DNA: TGTGCCACCAGTGATCCGCGGACAGGGGGGAACACCGGGGAGCTGTTTTTT

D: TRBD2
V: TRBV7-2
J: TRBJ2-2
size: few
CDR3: CAWDPVGGNTGELFF
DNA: TGTGCCTGGGACCCTGTGGGGGGGAATACCGGGGAGCTGTTTTTT

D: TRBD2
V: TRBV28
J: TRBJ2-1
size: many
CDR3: CASSPPAPGGNEQFF
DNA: TGTGCCAGCAGTCCCCCAGCTCCGGGGGGGAATGAGCAGTTCTTC

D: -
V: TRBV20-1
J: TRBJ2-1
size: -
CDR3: CSASLDVYNEQFF
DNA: TGCAGTGCGAGCCTCGATGTTTACAATGAGCAGTTCTTC